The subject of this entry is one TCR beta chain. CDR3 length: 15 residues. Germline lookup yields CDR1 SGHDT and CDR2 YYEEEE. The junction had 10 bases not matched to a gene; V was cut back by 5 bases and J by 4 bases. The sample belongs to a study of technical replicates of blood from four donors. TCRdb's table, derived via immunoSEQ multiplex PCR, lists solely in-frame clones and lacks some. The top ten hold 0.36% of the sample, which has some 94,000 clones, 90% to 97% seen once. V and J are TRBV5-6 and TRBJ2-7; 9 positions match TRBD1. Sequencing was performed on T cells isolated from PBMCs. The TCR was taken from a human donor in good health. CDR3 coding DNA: TGTGCCAGCAGACCCCGGCGGACAGGGGAGTACGAGCAGTACTTC. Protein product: CASRPRRTGEYEQYF.